This paragraph reports one T cell receptor beta chain. The antigen remains unidentified. The data were taken from a study of early T cells in non-severe SARS-CoV-2 infection. At the level of the study: Chains from this unsorted whole-blood bulk RNA could not be paired. Study-level findings and limits: In VDJdb matching, anti-spike CD8 responses were favored while private and CD4 specificities went missing.

This CDR3 is built from 17 residues. With 5 bases clipped from V and 10 bases from J, the junction kept 16 bases outside the gene matches. The germline gives CDR1 SGHVS, CDR2 FNYEAQ. Attached unique molecular identifiers marked individual cDNA molecules. Via MiXCR, TCRdb re-called the 5' RACE reads, giving one row per CDR3 protein. The sample has around 58,000 distinct CDR3 sequences; 7.7% are singletons. The sequence derives from an adult who was a healthcare worker with PCR-confirmed SARS-CoV-2 infection or an uninfected control (not recorded which). The chain links TRBV7-6 to TRBJ2-1, with 11 bases fitting TRBD2. The material was whole blood, obtained at baseline. The CDR3 DNA reads as TGTGCCAGCAGCCCGTGGGGACTAGCGGCCCCGAAAACGGAGCAGTTCTTC. Its protein product is CASSPWGLAAPKTEQFF.